One sample yielded the 23 T cell receptor beta chains listed below, sequenced in a study of blood T cell repertoires in COVID-19. Sequencing was performed with immunoSEQ multiplex PCR; in TCRdb, only in-frame clones are kept and a portion is missing. The sample shows around 49,000 clones, 93% of them seen only once. The sample was peripheral blood. The receptors come from a man aged 55-75 years with COVID-19, enrolled during active disease.

The chain is built from TRBV5-5 and TRBJ2-1; tentatively, D is TRBD1 (6 bases). From germline, CDR1 is SGHKS and CDR2 YYEKEE (reference sequence). Trimming pared 5 bases from V and 3 bases from J, leaving 15 bases between. The CDR3 is 15 residues long. CDR3 sequence reads: CASSQTLGGYNEQFF. The CDR3 coding sequence is TGTGCCAGCAGTCAAACCCTAGGGGGCTACAATGAGCAGTTCTTC. The full variable domain, completed using reference TRBV5-5 and TRBJ2-1, is DAGVTQSPTHLIKTRGQQVTLRCSPISGHKSVSWYQQVLGQGPQFIFQYYEKEERGRGNFPDRFSARQFPNYSSELNVNALLLGDSALYLCASSQTLGGYNEQFFGPGTRLTVL.

This chain connects TRBV3-1 (or the pseudogene TRBV3-2) to TRBJ1-2; D might be TRBD1 (6 bases). The V and J ends lost 4 bases and 6 bases respectively, with 15 bases between them. The CDR3 has 14 residues. CDR1 and CDR2 from the germline V gene are LGHDT and YNNKEL (reference sequence). CDR3 region: CASSLTRGGHGYTF. The CDR3 DNA follows: TGTGCCAGCAGCCTCACACGGGGGGGGCATGGCTACACCTTC.

This clone was observed a few times. J is TRBJ2-7 and V is TRBV6-7; 9 nucleotides line up with TRBD1. TRBV6-7 is sorted into the ORF group, with uncertain function. The CDR3 runs 18 residues. The ends lost 6 bases at V and 3 bases at J; junction bases unmatched: 18. DNA of the CDR3: TGTGCCAGCAGCCAACGGGACAGGGCGCCCTATTTATTCTACGAGCAGTACTTC. Translating gives CASSQRDRAPYLFYEQYF.

The V gene is TRBV6-2 or TRBV6-3, the J gene TRBJ1-3; TRBD1 might be the D (5 bases). From germline, CDR1 is MNHEY and CDR2 SVGEGT. Trimming cost V 6 bases and J 0 bases, with 15 bases left between them. The length of the CDR3 is 16 residues. CDR3 region: CASSVPGLTSGNTIYF. In nucleotides, the CDR3 is TGTGCCAGCAGCGTTCCGGGACTGACCTCTGGAAACACCATATATTTT.

This sequence joins TRBV28 and TRBJ2-5; TRBD1 matches at 9 bases. Germline CDR1 MDHEN, CDR2 SYDVKM. J gave up 2 bases and V 2 bases, and 6 bases lay outside the gene matches. The CDR3 spans 16 residues. In nucleotides, the CDR3 is TGTGCCAGCAGTTTAGGGGGACAGGGAATGCAAGAGACCCAGTACTTC. Translating it yields CASSLGGQGMQETQYF.

The V call is TRBV11-1, the J call TRBJ1-3, with D possibly being TRBD1 (6 bases). The CDR3 consists of 14 residues. Germline CDR1 SGHAT, CDR2 FQDESV (reference sequence). V lost 5 bases to trimming and J lost 3 bases, with 11 bases between them. CDR3 sequence reads: CASSQQGFGNTIYF. Here the CDR3 DNA reads TGTGCCAGCAGCCAACAGGGTTTTGGAAACACCATATATTTT.

V is TRBV5-1 and J is TRBJ2-6; 9 bases are shared with TRBD2. CDR1 and CDR2 (germline): SGHRS, YFSETQ. The CDR3 is made up of 19 amino acids. After removal of 1 base from V and 0 bases from J, the junction contained 8 bases not matched to a gene. The CDR3 DNA is TGCGCCAGCAGCTTGTCGAGTATAGCGGGGGTCTCTGGGGCCAACGTCCTGACTTTC. It yields the protein CASSLSSIAGVSGANVLTF.

This chain links TRBV7-2 with TRBJ2-1, with 7 bases that match TRBD2. V lost 4 bases, J lost 4 bases, and 4 bases stayed unmatched. Germline V gene lookup returns CDR1 SGHTA and CDR2 FQGNSA. This CDR3 has 14 amino acids. CDR3 coding DNA: TGTGCCAGCAGCTCGGGACTATCATACAATGAGCAGTTCTTC. Translating gives CASSSGLSYNEQFF.

V usage is TRBV6-5 and J usage is TRBJ1-1; D unclear. Between the trimmed V and J ends, which lost 2 bases and 5 bases, there was a span of 15 bases. This CDR3 comprises 15 residues. Germline CDR1 and CDR2: MNHEY and SVGAGI. This chain's CDR3 is CASSYRTGVGTEAFF. The CDR3 nucleotides read TGTGCCAGCAGTTACCGGACCGGGGTTGGGACTGAAGCTTTCTTT.

The rearrangement links TRBV18 to TRBJ1-1; a possible D gene is TRBD1 (5 bases). V was cut by 6 bases and J by 1 base, with 9 bases left in between. This CDR3 has 13 amino acids. Germline lookup yields CDR1 KGHSH and CDR2 LQKENI. CDR3 sequence reads: CASSRDRNTEAFF. In nucleotides, the CDR3 is TGTGCCAGCTCCCGAGACAGGAACACTGAAGCTTTCTTT.

The chain employs TRBV6-5 and TRBJ1-1; D perhaps matches TRBD1 (6 bases). The length of the CDR3 is 16 residues. CDR1 is MNHEY, CDR2 SVGAGI, per germline. The V end lost 0 bases, the J end lost 3 bases, and 14 bases lay between the germline ends. CDR3 sequence: CASSYSSGEPYTEAFF. CDR3 DNA sequence: TGTGCCAGCAGTTACTCCTCAGGGGAGCCGTACACTGAAGCTTTCTTT.

The chain has TRBV9 and TRBJ2-7; 7 nucleotides line up with TRBD2. Germline trimming cut 0 bases from V and 5 bases from J; bases unmatched to any gene: 5. There are 14 residues in the CDR3. Per the germline V gene, CDR1 is SGDLS and CDR2 is YYNGEE. Written as DNA, the CDR3 is TGTGCCAGCAGCGTAGGGGGAGGGATCAACGAGCAGTACTTC. This translates into CASSVGGGINEQYF. Full variable domain (missing parts from reference TRBV9 and TRBJ2-7): DSGVTQTPKHLITATGQRVTLRCSPRSGDLSVYWYQQSLDQGLQFLIQYYNGEERAKGNILERFSAQQFPDLHSELNLSSLELGDSALYFCASSVGGGINEQYFGPGTRLTVT.

The chain recombines TRBV6-5 with TRBJ1-2, with D maybe TRBD1 (6 bases). This CDR3 contains 14 residues. The germline CDR1 and CDR2 sequences are MNHEY and SVGAGI. V lost 7 bases to trimming and J lost 5 bases, with 17 bases between them. CDR3 DNA sequence: TGTGCCAGCACCGGCGACCTCAGGGGATATGGCTACACCTTC. It codes for CASTGDLRGYGYTF.

This chain links TRBV28 with TRBJ1-1, with TRBD1 identical over 9 bases. This CDR3 spans 13 amino acids. Germline V CDR1 and CDR2: MDHEN, SYDVKM. The J segment lost 1 base and the V segment lost 6 bases, leaving 0 bases of the junction unmatched. The CDR3 reads CASRGQGNTEAFF. The CDR3 bases are TGTGCCAGCAGGGGACAGGGGAACACTGAAGCTTTCTTT. Supplemented by reference TRBV28 and TRBJ1-1, the full variable domain reads DVKVTQSSRYLVKRTGEKVFLECVQDMDHENMFWYRQDPGLGLRLIYFSYDVKMKEKGDIPEGYSVSREKKERFSLILESASTNQTSMYLCASRGQGNTEAFFGQGTRLTVV.

The rearrangement joins TRBV18 to TRBJ2-1; the match to TRBD2 covers 8 bases. The CDR3 spans 16 residues. Losses at the gene ends were 8 bases for V and 2 bases for J; bases not matched to a gene: 11. The germline CDR1 and CDR2 sequences are KGHSH and LQKENI. CDR3 amino acids: CASTSRGREAYNEQFF. CDR3 bases: TGTGCCAGCACATCCCGAGGGCGGGAGGCCTACAATGAGCAGTTCTTC.

This chain joins TRBV7-8 and TRBJ1-1; tentatively, D is TRBD1 (6 bases). The CDR3 spans 16 residues. Germline assignment: CDR1 SGHVS and CDR2 FQNEAQ. The ends were cut back, 3 bases at V and 1 base at J, with 15 bases in the middle. This chain's CDR3 is CASSFGAGERNTEAFF. CDR3 DNA: TGTGCCAGCAGCTTCGGGGCAGGGGAGAGGAACACTGAAGCTTTCTTT.

This clone was seen once. The rearrangement joins TRBV3-1 (or the pseudogene TRBV3-2) to TRBJ2-5, with 12 bases fitting TRBD2. The CDR3 totals 16 residues. CDR1 and CDR2 (germline): LGHDT, YNNKEL (reference sequence). V was pared by 5 bases and J by 6 bases, with 10 bases of the junction left unmatched. The CDR3 DNA sequence: TGTGCCAGCAGCACCCGATCGACTAGCGGGAGAAAGACCCAGTACTTC. Its translation is CASSTRSTSGRKTQYF.

This clone was picked up a small number of times. V usage is TRBV4-3 and J usage is TRBJ2-7, with D tentatively TRBD1 (6 bases). CDR3 length: 16 residues. V lost 0 bases to trimming and J lost 3 bases, with 15 bases between them. Per the germline V gene, CDR1 is LGHNA and CDR2 is YSLEER. The CDR3 sequence is CASSQDTGRSNYEQYF. As DNA, the CDR3 is TGCGCCAGCAGCCAAGATACAGGGCGATCTAACTACGAGCAGTACTTC.

The J gene is TRBJ1-3, the V gene TRBV28; unclear D gene. The CDR3 has 15 residues. The germline CDR1 and CDR2 sequences are MDHEN and SYDVKM. The ends were cut back, 3 bases at V and 0 bases at J, with 9 bases in the middle. The CDR3: CASSFLEPSGNTIYF. Here the CDR3 DNA reads TGTGCCAGCAGTTTTTTGGAGCCCTCTGGAAACACCATATATTTT.

The chain carries TRBV9 and TRBJ1-4, with 7 bases that match TRBD1. Trimming at V came to 2 bases and at J to 5 bases, leaving 9 bases not matched to a gene. The CDR3 has 16 amino acids. In germline, CDR1 is SGDLS, CDR2 YYNGEE. This CDR3 reads CASSVHPQGRNEKLFF. The CDR3 bases are TGTGCCAGCAGCGTTCACCCACAGGGGAGAAATGAAAAACTGTTTTTT. Combining the CDR3 with reference TRBV9 and TRBJ1-4 gives the whole variable domain DSGVTQTPKHLITATGQRVTLRCSPRSGDLSVYWYQQSLDQGLQFLIQYYNGEERAKGNILERFSAQQFPDLHSELNLSSLELGDSALYFCASSVHPQGRNEKLFFGSGTQLSVL.

The CDR3 DNA reads as TGTGCCAGCAGCTTGCCAGGGGCCCGAAACACTGAAGCTTTCTTT. It yields the protein CASSLPGARNTEAFF. The V gene is TRBV5-4, the J gene TRBJ1-1; D is perhaps TRBD1 (6 bases). Germline-derived CDR1 and CDR2 are SGHNT and YYREEE (reference sequence). Trimming left V 1 base short and J 2 bases short, with 12 bases between. The CDR3 has 15 amino acids.

V and J are TRBV2 and TRBJ1-5; 7 bases align to TRBD1. V dropped 6 bases and J dropped 4; count of bases not matched to a gene: 6. The CDR3 has 14 residues. Per germline, CDR1 SNHLY and CDR2 FYNNEI. The CDR3 loop is CASSPGTANQPQHF. In nucleotides, the CDR3 is TGTGCCAGCAGCCCCGGGACAGCAAATCAGCCCCAGCATTTT.

The V gene is TRBV5-1, the J gene TRBJ2-7; 9 positions match TRBD1. V dropped 3 bases and J dropped 5; count of bases not matched to a gene: 3. Germline CDR1 reads SGHRS; CDR2 reads YFSETQ. The CDR3 is 13 residues long. CDR3 residues: CASSWDRVDEQYF. The CDR3 bases are TGCGCCAGCAGCTGGGACAGGGTCGACGAGCAGTACTTC.